This TCR beta chain was identified during a study of long-term antiretroviral therapy in people with HIV. Researchers ran immunoSEQ v3.0 at survey level. Only in-frame clones appear in the TCRdb table, and some are missing; sequencing was by immunoSEQ multiplex PCR. Altogether around 40,000 clones are present, around 94% being singletons, with the ten largest covering about 3.9%. V was trimmed by 4 bases and J by 0 bases, leaving 9 bases between them. The CDR3 has 13 amino acids. Germline CDR1 SQVTM, CDR2 ANQGSEA. This receptor was obtained from a woman aged 50 to 60 with HIV. The sample in question was unsorted PBMCs, obtained 4.1 years after starting antiretroviral therapy. The chain is built from TRBV29-1 and TRBJ1-1; D remains ambiguous. Here the CDR3 DNA reads TGCAGCGTTGGGTTGAGTGTGAACACTGAAGCTTTCTTT. Protein product: CSVGLSVNTEAFF.